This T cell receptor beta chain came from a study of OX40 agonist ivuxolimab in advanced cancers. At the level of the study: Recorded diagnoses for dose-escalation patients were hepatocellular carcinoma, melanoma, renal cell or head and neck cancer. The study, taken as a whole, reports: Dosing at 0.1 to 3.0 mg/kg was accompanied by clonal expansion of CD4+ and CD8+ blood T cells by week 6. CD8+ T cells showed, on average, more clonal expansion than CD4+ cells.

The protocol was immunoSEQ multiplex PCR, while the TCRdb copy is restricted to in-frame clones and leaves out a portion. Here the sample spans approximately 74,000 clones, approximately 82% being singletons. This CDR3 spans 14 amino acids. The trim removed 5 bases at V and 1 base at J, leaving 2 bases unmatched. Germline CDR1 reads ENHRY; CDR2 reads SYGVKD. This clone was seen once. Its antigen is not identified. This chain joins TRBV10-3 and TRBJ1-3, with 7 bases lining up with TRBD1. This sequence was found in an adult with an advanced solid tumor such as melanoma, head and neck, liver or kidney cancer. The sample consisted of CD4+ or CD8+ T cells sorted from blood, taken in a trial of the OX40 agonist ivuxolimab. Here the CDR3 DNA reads TGTGCCATCAGTTCGACAGGGTCTGGAAACACCATATATTTT. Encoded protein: CAISSTGSGNTIYF.